The 27 T cell receptor beta chains below come from one sample, sequenced in a study of T-cell reconstitution after alpha-beta-depleted transplantation in children. As it was prepared, the TCRbeta library received unique molecular identifiers. From the PCR reads, TCRdb called clonotypes with MiXCR, one entry per CDR3 protein. The sample has approximately 270,000 distinct CDR3 sequences, 9.9% seen once. The starting material was PBMCs from the stem cell graft donor, obtained from the stem cell graft. These receptors all come from a human donor who donated a stem cell graft to a child with SCID.

The rearrangement uses TRBV5-1 and TRBJ2-5; no clear D. This CDR3 has 11 residues. Germline-derived CDR1 and CDR2 are SGHRS and YFSETQ. The germline V and J ends were trimmed by 4 bases and 7 bases, with 8 bases remaining between them. The CDR3 sequence is CASSLMGTQYF. As DNA, the CDR3 is TGCGCCAGCAGCCTCATGGGGACCCAGTACTTC.

The chain couples TRBV4-2 to TRBJ2-4; D may correspond to TRBD1 or TRBD2 (5 bases each). Trimming shortened V by 7 bases and J by 3 bases, and 22 bases separated the two germline ends. Germline V gene sequence: CDR1 LGHNA, CDR2 YNFKEQ. CDR3 length: 17 residues. CDR3 coding DNA: TGTGCCAGCACCCAGCTACCCGGGCCTGGGGGCAAAAACATTCAGTACTTC. Translated: CASTQLPGPGGKNIQYF.

The rearrangement uses TRBV6-1 and TRBJ2-5, with a weak D call TRBD2 (6 bases). This CDR3 comprises 12 residues. The germline gives CDR1 MNHNS, CDR2 SASEGT. Trimming left V 9 bases short and J 3 bases short, with 11 bases between. The CDR3 sequence: CASSWREETQYF. CDR3 DNA: TGTGCCAGTTCGTGGAGGGAAGAGACCCAGTACTTC.

This chain connects TRBV2 to TRBJ1-5; TRBD1 might be the D (6 bases). V lost 4 bases, J lost 6 bases, and 13 bases lay in between. The CDR3 length is 14 residues. Germline V gene lookup returns CDR1 SNHLY and CDR2 FYNNEI. CDR3 sequence reads: CASSVWGAAQPQHF. Written as DNA, the CDR3 is TGTGCCAGCAGTGTATGGGGGGCGGCTCAGCCCCAGCATTTT.

This clonotype was observed at least ten times. The gene calls are TRBV12-3 or TRBV12-4 and TRBJ2-7; D is perhaps TRBD2 (6 bases). This CDR3 has 16 amino acids. Between the trimmed V and J ends, which lost 5 bases and 5 bases, there was a span of 22 bases. For the CDR3, the DNA is TGTGCCAGCAGTGGCCTTGGTCCTAGCGACTGGCACGAGCAGTACTTC. Its translation: CASSGLGPSDWHEQYF.

The rearrangement links TRBV9 to TRBJ2-3; tentatively, D is TRBD1 (7 bases). The V and J ends lost 4 bases and 4 bases respectively, with 19 bases between them. This CDR3 contains 16 residues. Germline CDR1 is SGDLS and CDR2 is YYNGEE. This CDR3 is CASSQQGGFSADTQYF. The CDR3 bases are TGTGCCAGCAGCCAGCAGGGGGGCTTTAGCGCAGATACGCAGTATTTT.

This clonotype was counted between two and nine times. The chain is built from TRBV5-1 and TRBJ2-1; 7 nucleotides agree with TRBD2. The ends lost 4 bases at V and 7 bases at J; junction bases unmatched: 8. CDR1 is SGHRS and CDR2 is YFSETQ in the germline V gene. The CDR3 is 14 residues long. The CDR3 DNA is TGCGCCAGCAGCCAAGGTGGGGGGGTGAATGAGCAGTTCTTC. Translating it yields CASSQGGGVNEQFF. Supplemented by reference TRBV5-1 and TRBJ2-1, the full variable domain reads KAGVTQTPRYLIKTRGQQVTLSCSPISGHRSVSWYQQTPGQGLQFLFEYFSETQRNKGNFPGRFSGRQFSNSRSEMNVSTLELGDSALYLCASSQGGGVNEQFFGPGTRLTVL.

Ten or more counts support this clonotype. This rearrangement joins TRBV12-3 or TRBV12-4 to TRBJ2-1; TRBD2 matches 10 bases. The CDR3 is 18 residues long. The ends lost 6 bases at V and 1 base at J; junction bases unmatched: 12. CDR3 protein: CASSAPSGGPSSYNEQFF. The CDR3 DNA follows: TGTGCCAGCAGCGCCCCTAGCGGGGGCCCATCTTCCTACAATGAGCAGTTCTTC.

This clonotype was counted between two and nine times. The V gene is TRBV12-3 or TRBV12-4, the J gene TRBJ1-5; D is uncertain. The V gene lost 4 bases and the J gene lost 3 bases, with 13 bases spanning the gap. The CDR3 loop spans 15 amino acids. This chain's CDR3 is CASSSASGNNQPQHF. The DNA of the CDR3 is TGTGCCAGCAGTTCTGCCTCGGGGAACAATCAGCCCCAGCATTTT.

In its sample, this clonotype was seen a few times. The gene calls are TRBV7-9 and TRBJ1-2; TRBD1 matches 7 bases. This CDR3 has 14 residues. J lost 4 bases, V lost 7 bases, and 9 bases had no gene match. Germline V gene sequence: CDR1 SEHNR, CDR2 FQNEAQ (reference sequence). This CDR3 is CASTFGGQSYGYTF. In DNA, the CDR3 is TGTGCCAGCACCTTCGGGGGACAGAGCTATGGCTACACCTTC. Complete variable domain (other parts from reference TRBV7-9 and TRBJ1-2): DTGVSQNPRHKITKRGQNVTFRCDPISEHNRLYWYRQTLGQGPEFLTYFQNEAQLEKSRLLSDRFSAERPKGSFSTLEIQRTEQGDSAMYLCASTFGGQSYGYTFGSGTRLTVV.

The sample holds a few counts of this clonotype. J is TRBJ2-1 and V is TRBV29-1, with D unresolved. With 5 bases removed from V and 0 bases from J, the gap between germline ends came to 8 bases. CDR1 and CDR2 from the germline V gene are SQVTM and ANQGSEA. There are 13 residues in the CDR3. CDR3 loop: CSVKTGSYNEQFF. Here the CDR3 DNA reads TGCAGCGTTAAGACCGGCTCCTACAATGAGCAGTTCTTC.

The V and J genes are TRBV20-1 and TRBJ2-7; unclear D gene. V was shortened by 3 bases and J by 3 bases, with 12 bases between the two germline ends. This CDR3 has 13 residues. Germline V gene sequence: CDR1 DFQATT, CDR2 SNEGSKA (reference sequence). The CDR3 nucleotides are TGCAGTGCTAGTGAGACCTTCCTCTACGAGCAGTACTTC. This codes for CSASETFLYEQYF.

This clonotype was counted ten times or more. DNA of the CDR3: TGCAGTGCTAGTCCGGCGTCTTCTGAGCAGTTCTTC. Protein sequence: CSASPASSEQFF. The rearrangement uses TRBV20-1 and TRBJ2-1; D not certain. Trimming shortened V by 3 bases and J by 9 bases, and 12 bases separated the two germline ends. Germline V CDR1 and CDR2: DFQATT, SNEGSKA (reference sequence). This CDR3 has 12 residues.

This clonotype came up many times. This sequence joins TRBV7-9 and TRBJ2-7; the match to TRBD2 covers 9 bases. Trimming removed 0 bases from V and 3 bases from J; junction bases left unmatched: 6. Germline CDR1 SEHNR, CDR2 FQNEAQ (reference sequence). This CDR3 is built from 16 residues. The CDR3 nucleotides read TGTGCCAGCAGCTTAGCCGGGACTAGCAACCGCTACGAGCAGTACTTC. It codes for CASSLAGTSNRYEQYF.

This clonotype was recorded at least ten times. V usage is TRBV5-1 and J usage is TRBJ2-1, with 11 positions matching TRBD2. V dropped 0 bases and J dropped 8; count of bases not matched to a gene: 4. In germline, CDR1 is SGHRS, CDR2 YFSETQ. There are 15 residues in the CDR3. The CDR3 nucleotides are TGCGCCAGCAGCTTGGGTCCTAGCGGGGGGTATGAGCAGTTCTTC. The encoded protein is CASSLGPSGGYEQFF.

This clonotype was recorded many times. The chain combines TRBV20-1 with TRBJ2-7, with TRBD2 as a possible D gene (6 bases). The ends were cut back, 6 bases at V and 4 bases at J, with 16 bases in the middle. The germline V gene encodes CDR1 DFQATT and CDR2 SNEGSKA (reference sequence). CDR3 size: 13 residues. The chain's CDR3 is CSATGTVEYEQYF. Here the CDR3 DNA reads TGCAGTGCCACCGGGACTGTGGAATACGAGCAGTACTTC.

This clonotype was seen a handful of times. The rearrangement joins TRBV12-3 or TRBV12-4 to TRBJ1-1; D not certain. V lost 10 bases and J 4 bases, leaving 25 bases between the germline ends. The CDR3 is made up of 16 amino acids. CDR3 in amino acids: CATAWGGPGGFTEAFF. The CDR3 bases are TGTGCCACCGCCTGGGGAGGTCCGGGCGGGTTCACTGAAGCTTTCTTT.

The chain has TRBV5-1 and TRBJ2-3; 12 bases fit TRBD2. Germline V gives CDR1 SGHRS, CDR2 YFSETQ. J gave up 2 bases and V 4 bases, and 5 bases lay outside the gene matches. This CDR3 comprises 16 residues. The CDR3 nucleotides are TGCGCCAGCAGCCCCCTAGCGGGGGGGCTCACAGATACGCAGTATTTT. Translation: CASSPLAGGLTDTQYF.

This clonotype was recorded at least ten times. This rearrangement joins TRBV20-1 to TRBJ2-1; 11 bases are a match to TRBD2. Unmatched junction bases numbered 4, after V lost 3 bases and J lost 12 bases. CDR1 is DFQATT, CDR2 SNEGSKA, per germline (reference sequence). The CDR3 sequence is 12 residues long. The CDR3 region has the DNA TGCAGTGCTAGTCTAGCGGGGGGTCTGCAGTTCTTC. It specifies CSASLAGGLQFF.

The rearrangement uses TRBV12-3 or TRBV12-4 and TRBJ1-5, with TRBD1 identical over 7 bases. The CDR3 totals 16 residues. V lost 4 bases and J lost 7; bases outside the gene matches: 13. Here the CDR3 reads CASSSIRTGGGQPQHF. DNA of the CDR3: TGTGCCAGCAGTTCCATCCGGACAGGCGGGGGGCAGCCCCAGCATTTT.

The V and J genes are TRBV12-3 or TRBV12-4 and TRBJ2-1, with D possibly matching TRBD1 (5 bases). V was clipped by 5 bases and J by 9 bases, with 11 bases between them. This CDR3 has 12 amino acids. In DNA form, the CDR3 reads TGTGCCAGCAGTACGCTTCAGGGTGAGCAGTTCTTC. Residues: CASSTLQGEQFF.

This clonotype was seen more than once but under ten times. The chain combines TRBV25-1 with TRBJ2-7, with 8 bases fitting TRBD1. With 7 bases clipped from V and 2 bases from J, the junction kept 4 bases outside the gene matches. CDR3 size: 13 residues. The germline gives CDR1 MGHDK, CDR2 SYGVNS. The CDR3 bases are TGTGCCAGCACCTCGGACAGGGCCTACGAGCAGTACTTC. It translates to CASTSDRAYEQYF.

This clonotype was counted a few times. The rearrangement joins TRBV4-1 to TRBJ2-5; a weak D match, TRBD1 (6 bases). The CDR3 extends over 13 amino acids. Germline V gene sequence: CDR1 MGHRA, CDR2 YSYEKL. V was pared by 4 bases and J by 5 bases, with 11 bases between. The CDR3 protein is CASSRHQGETQYF. Here the CDR3 DNA reads TGCGCCAGCAGCCGACATCAGGGGGAGACCCAGTACTTC.

This chain joins TRBV5-1 and TRBJ2-2, with 8 bases lining up with TRBD2. This CDR3 is built from 15 residues. V lost 1 base and J lost 3; bases outside the gene matches: 2. CDR1 SGHRS and CDR2 YFSETQ come from the germline V gene. The DNA for the CDR3 is TGCGCCAGCAGCTTGAGCGGGGGCTACACCGGGGAGCTGTTTTTT. The encoded protein is CASSLSGGYTGELFF.

This clonotype was detected a few times. This rearrangement joins TRBV5-1 to TRBJ2-1; tentatively, D is TRBD2 (6 bases). Germline V gives CDR1 SGHRS, CDR2 YFSETQ. The CDR3 spans 15 residues. V was shortened by 2 bases and J by 4 bases, with 13 bases between the two germline ends. The CDR3 sequence is CASSFSAGSYNEQFF. The CDR3 coding sequence is TGCGCCAGCAGCTTCTCGGCGGGGTCTTACAATGAGCAGTTCTTC.

This clonotype was detected ten times or more. The V and J genes are TRBV5-1 and TRBJ2-7, with 7 bases identical to TRBD1. V lost 4 bases, J lost 4 bases, and 8 bases stayed unmatched. The CDR3 is made up of 14 amino acids. From germline, CDR1 is SGHRS and CDR2 YFSETQ. CDR3 sequence (DNA): TGCGCCAGCAGCCTACAGGGGCGCTTGTACGAGCAGTACTTC. The encoded protein is CASSLQGRLYEQYF.

This CDR3 reads CASSLATLAGGRSYNEQFF. For the CDR3, the DNA is TGTGCCAGCAGCTTAGCCACACTAGCGGGGGGCCGCTCCTACAATGAGCAGTTCTTC. J is TRBJ2-1 and V is TRBV11-1, with 12 bases matching TRBD2. Germline CDR1 reads SGHAT; CDR2 reads FQDESV (reference sequence). The CDR3 has 19 amino acids. The V segment lost 0 bases and the J segment 0 bases; nucleotides outside the gene matches: 6. Using reference TRBV11-1 and TRBJ2-1 for the parts outside the CDR3, the full variable domain is EAEVAQSPRYKITEKSQAVAFWCDPISGHATLYWYRQILGQGPELLVQFQDESVVDDSQLPKDRFSAERLKGVDSTLKIQPAELGDSAMYLCASSLATLAGGRSYNEQFFGPGTRLTVL.